The clone carrying this T cell receptor (beta chain) was counted at least ten times. Antigen: not known. Original analysis: The study built a papillary thyroid cancer distant-metastasis classifier from CDR3 differences across clinicopathological groups. TCRdb re-called the PCR reads with MiXCR. The V and J calls shown here were made by TCRdb, not taken from the authors' results. The sample has about 40,000 clones; about a sixth are singletons. V lost 0 bases and J lost 7; bases outside the gene matches: 4. The CDR3 runs 17 residues. CDR1 is LGHNA and CDR2 is YNFKEQ in the germline V gene. The data were taken from a study of metastatic and nonmetastatic thyroid tumors. In the study overall: Across blood and tumor or nodule tissue, repertoires from malignant and benign thyroid patients were compared with one another. Study-level points and caveats: TCR beta diversity was reportedly significantly higher in malignant thyroid tumors than benign nodules, in blood and tumor.

Ahead of thyroid surgery, no patient had received treatment of any kind. What was sequenced was tumor tissue. This chain links TRBV4-2 with TRBJ2-1, with TRBD2 identical over 15 bases. This TCR came from a female donor with papillary thyroid cancer or a benign thyroid nodule (not recorded which). Some clones in this sample may be carry-over from other donors' samples. CDR3 amino acids: CASSQDLGTSGGNEQFF. Here the CDR3 DNA reads TGTGCCAGCAGCCAAGATCTGGGGACTAGCGGGGGGAATGAGCAGTTCTTC.